This is a list of T cell receptor beta chains from one sample in a study of cytomegalovirus exposure and HLA in healthy donors. Data came from immunoSEQ multiplex PCR; TCRdb stores just in-frame clones and leaves some out. The repertoire holds under 200,000 clones, roughly 80% seen once, with roughly 1.5% in the top ten. Specimen: PBMCs. The receptors stem from a woman aged 30 to 39 in good health and CMV-seronegative. The CDR3 runs from the conserved cysteine through the conserved F or W. The order of the fields is clone size, D gene, V gene, J gene, CDR3 DNA, CDR3 protein. A D gene is named only where the DNA matches it firmly. Size values are once, few and many counts, or a class for expanded clones, and some rows have none.

size: -
D: -
V: TRBV28
J: TRBJ2-3
DNA: TGTGCCAGCAACCGCCGACAGTTCACAGATACGCAGTATTTT
CDR3: CASNRRQFTDTQYF

size: -
D: -
V: TRBV7-9
J: TRBJ1-4
DNA: TGTGCCAGCAGCGGCCCCGGTCGTCAGGGGAGGGCAGCTAATGAAAAACTGTTTTTT
CDR3: CASSGPGRQGRAANEKLFF

size: -
D: -
V: TRBV2
J: TRBJ1-1
DNA: TGTGCCAGCAGTTCGGGGGGCACTGAAGCTTTCTTT
CDR3: CASSSGGTEAFF

size: -
D: -
V: TRBV9
J: TRBJ2-2
DNA: TGTGCCAGCAGCGTAGCTACCGGGGAGCTGTTTTTT
CDR3: CASSVATGELFF

size: -
D: TRBD2
V: TRBV29-1
J: TRBJ2-2
DNA: TGCAGCGTTGCAGCGGGGGGGCCGAACACCGGGGAGCTGTTTTTT
CDR3: CSVAAGGPNTGELFF

size: -
D: -
V: TRBV11-3
J: TRBJ2-2
DNA: TGTGCCAGCAGCCCAAGGGGCAGCGGGGAGCTGTTTTTT
CDR3: CASSPRGSGELFF

size: -
D: TRBD1
V: TRBV10-3
J: TRBJ1-5
DNA: TGTGCCATCAGTGAAACAGGGGGGGTTCAGCCCCAGCATTTT
CDR3: CAISETGGVQPQHF

size: -
D: -
V: TRBV4-1
J: TRBJ1-5
DNA: TGCGCCAGCAGTTTAGGCGGGGCTTATAGCAATCAGCCCCAGCATTTT
CDR3: CASSLGGAYSNQPQHF

size: few
D: TRBD1
V: TRBV29-1
J: TRBJ2-1
DNA: TGCAGCGTTGGGACAGGACTTGGCAATGAGCAGTTCTTC
CDR3: CSVGTGLGNEQFF

size: -
D: TRBD1
V: TRBV19
J: TRBJ1-5
DNA: TGTGCCACAACAGGGGGCTGGTTTCAGCCCCAGCATTTT
CDR3: CATTGGWFQPQHF

size: once
D: -
V: TRBV7-9
J: TRBJ2-5
DNA: TGTGCCAGCGGGGGGGGGCCGAAGACCCAGTACTTC
CDR3: CASGGGPKTQYF

size: -
D: TRBD2
V: TRBV7-9
J: TRBJ2-7
DNA: TGTGCCAGCAGCTTTCTTAGCGGGGGGGCCTCCTACGAGCAGTACTTC
CDR3: CASSFLSGGASYEQYF

size: -
D: TRBD2
V: TRBV7-2
J: TRBJ2-3
DNA: TGTGCCAGCAGCTTAGAATCCCTAGCGGGGGGACTCCGGGATACGCAGTATTTT
CDR3: CASSLESLAGGLRDTQYF

size: -
D: TRBD2
V: TRBV5-1
J: TRBJ2-5
DNA: TGCGCCAGCAGCTTTGTGGGAGGGGATGAGCAGTACTTC
CDR3: CASSFVGGDEQYF

size: -
D: -
V: TRBV6-5
J: TRBJ1-6
DNA: TGTGCCAGCAGACGGCCGGGATATAATTCACCCCTCCACTTT
CDR3: CASRRPGYNSPLHF

size: once
D: -
V: TRBV6-1
J: TRBJ2-1
DNA: TGTGCCAGCACGGCAGGGGTCTACAATGAGCAGTTCTTC
CDR3: CASTAGVYNEQFF

size: -
D: -
V: TRBV18
J: TRBJ1-2
DNA: TGTGCCAGCTCTCTACAGAACTATGGCTACACCTTC
CDR3: CASSLQNYGYTF

size: -
D: TRBD1
V: TRBV28
J: TRBJ1-4
DNA: TGTGCCAGCAGCTCTACCGACAGGGTAAAGAATAACCGCGCAACTAATGAAAAACTGTTTTTT
CDR3: CASSSTDRVKNNRATNEKLFF

size: once
D: TRBD1
V: TRBV23-1
J: TRBJ1-1
DNA: TGCGCCAGCACGCGACAGGGACGGACTGAAGCTTTCTTT
CDR3: CASTRQGRTEAFF

size: -
D: TRBD2
V: TRBV11-2
J: TRBJ2-3
DNA: TGTGCCAGCAGCCTAAGAAGGAGGTTCAGTGGCGGGGGAACAGATACGCAGTATTTT
CDR3: CASSLRRRFSGGGTDTQYF

size: -
D: TRBD2
V: TRBV6-1
J: TRBJ2-3
DNA: TGTGCCAGCAATAGCGGGGAAGTCGCAGATACGCAGTATTTT
CDR3: CASNSGEVADTQYF

size: -
D: -
V: TRBV5-1
J: TRBJ1-2
DNA: TGCGCCAGCAGGGAGCCCGATAGTTTGGGTGGCTACACCTTC
CDR3: CASREPDSLGGYTF

size: few
D: TRBD1
V: TRBV2
J: TRBJ2-7
DNA: TGTGCCACGGGACAGGGAACCTACGAGCAGTACTTC
CDR3: CATGQGTYEQYF

size: -
D: -
V: TRBV5-5
J: TRBJ1-4
DNA: TGTGCCAGCAGCTTTTCCGGGACACTCGGTGAAAAACTGTTTTTT
CDR3: CASSFSGTLGEKLFF

size: -
D: TRBD1
V: TRBV5-4
J: TRBJ2-1
DNA: TGTGCCAGCACCGGGACAGTCTCATACAATGAGCAGTTCTTC
CDR3: CASTGTVSYNEQFF